This T cell receptor beta chain was sequenced during a study of cytomegalovirus exposure and HLA in healthy donors (dated by TCRdb to about 2017). For the study in its entirety: The 670 or so repertoires of the first cohort and the approximately 110 validation repertoires were produced on the same platform, according to a later analysis. The study aimed to test whether signatures of past pathogen exposure could be identified by cataloging public T cell receptors. Along with the roughly 670-subject first cohort, a separate validation cohort of over a hundred different subjects was used. To predict cytomegalovirus infection status, the study combined high-throughput TCR immunosequencing, statistical association of individual TCRs with disease status, and machine learning.

General conclusions and limits of the study: A total of around 150 TCR beta chains were listed by the study as associated with cytomegalovirus. Most TCR sequences were seen in very few donors, while some public TCRs were found in many individuals. The authors suggested that the approach could potentially be generalized to other disease states and immunological phenotypes. A later analysis lacked HLA typing for the validation cohort, so it scored co-occurrence in that cohort across all 120 or so repertoires. Cytomegalovirus status was reported to be diagnosed by the classifier with high specificity and sensitivity in both the original and validation cohorts. In vitro tests confirmed that a few of the cytomegalovirus-associated TCR beta chains recognize cytomegalovirus antigens. A later analysis found that TCRs clustered in the first cohort also tended to co-occur in the roughly 120 validation repertoires, with 94% of cluster scores above 0.

The donors belonged to the validation cohort of about 120 subjects, which was separate from the approximately 700-subject first cohort. The method was the immunoSEQ multiplex PCR assay. Processing in the source paper ran as follows. A statistical classification framework was developed to diagnose cytomegalovirus status using the catalog of TCR beta chain sequences. In TCRdb, the immuneACCESS table is reduced to in-frame sequences with V and J assigned. These tables do not hold every clone; where another copy was compared, an unresolved V gene accounts for under half, and the others remain unexplained. Clonal size and the V and J genes are those of that table, whereas D and trimming came from the DNA. Here the sample has 85,000 to 90,000 clones; around 96% occur a single time. The top ten clonotypes cover 0.78% of the sample. The sample holds one count of this clone. What antigen it recognizes has not been identified. Per-base qualities were not stored, and no clone one base away is much larger.

The sample comprised PBMCs. The sequence was obtained from a man younger than 35 in good health and CMV-seronegative.

CDR3 reads: CASSIFPDTEAFF. The nucleotide sequence is TGTGCCAGTAGTATCTTTCCGGACACTGAAGCTTTCTTT. The chain employs TRBV19 and TRBJ1-1, with no reliable assignment of the D segment. Reading from cysteine to phenylalanine, the CDR3 counts 13 amino acids. Here the CDR3 DNA is all that survives: 39 bases in frame from base 1. Per the germline V gene (reference sequence), LNHDA is the CDR1 and SQIVND is the CDR2. V is shortened by 3 bases, J by 3 bases, and the region joining them spans 8 bases. Joined to the reference TRBV19 and TRBJ1-1 proteins, this CDR3 gives the full variable domain: DGGITQSPKYLFRKEGQNVTLSCEQNLNHDAMYWYRQDPGQGLRLIYYSQIVNDFQKGDIAEGYSVSREKKESFPLTVTSAQKNPTAFYLCASSIFPDTEAFFGQGTRLTVV.